The 5 T cell receptor beta chains listed next were all sequenced from one sample in a study of T cell responses to AZD1222 COVID-19 vaccine (dated by TCRdb to about 2021). The library came from the immunoSEQ multiplex PCR assay. The table comes from immuneACCESS by way of TCRdb, which keeps in-frame sequences with V and J called. Part of the clones is missing from these tables; in studies checked, under half for an unresolved V gene and the rest for unknown reasons. Present in this sample are roughly 160,000 clones, 85% to 90% of which were seen just once. More than 5.5% of the sample lies in the top ten. What this sample's time point label stands for: baseline before first vaccination. Sequencing used peripheral blood, obtained on day 0 of AZD1222 vaccination. The source of these receptors is an adult in good health.

The chain recombines TRBV11-3 with TRBJ2-6; TRBD1 might be the D (6 bases). With 5 bases removed from V and 4 bases from J, the gap between germline ends came to 12 bases. Germline V gene data show CDR1 as SGHNT and CDR2 as YENEEA. This CDR3 is 15 amino acids long. CDR3 sequence reads: CASSTTGPGANVLTF. The CDR3 region has the DNA TGTGCCAGCAGCACTACAGGGCCCGGGGCCAACGTCCTGACTTTC.

The V gene is TRBV2, the J gene TRBJ2-3; TRBD2 matches 9 bases. This CDR3 spans 16 amino acids. Looked up from germline, CDR1 is SNHLY and CDR2 is FYNNEI. With 1 base clipped from V and 0 bases from J, the junction kept 2 bases outside the gene matches. Here the CDR3 DNA reads TGTGCCAGCAGTGAAGTTCTAGCGGGAAGCACAGATACGCAGTATTTT. Translating it yields CASSEVLAGSTDTQYF.

This sequence joins TRBV28 and TRBJ2-7, with 10 bases matching TRBD2. The CDR3 is 15 amino acids. Germline V gives CDR1 MDHEN, CDR2 SYDVKM. V gave up 7 bases and J gave up 0 bases; unmatched junction bases: 6. CDR3 sequence reads: CASTQTSGVSYEQYF. The CDR3 coding sequence is TGTGCCAGCACCCAAACTAGCGGGGTCTCCTACGAGCAGTACTTC.

The chain recombines TRBV28 with TRBJ1-1; D is uncertain. Trimming cost V 1 base and J 5 bases, with 8 bases left between them. CDR3 size: 13 residues. CDR1 and CDR2 from the germline V gene are MDHEN and SYDVKM. The CDR3: CASSLLGMTEAFF. Written as DNA, the CDR3 is TGTGCCAGCAGTTTATTAGGGATGACTGAAGCTTTCTTT. The full variable domain, in which reference TRBV28 and TRBJ1-1 provide the parts outside the CDR3, is DVKVTQSSRYLVKRTGEKVFLECVQDMDHENMFWYRQDPGLGLRLIYFSYDVKMKEKGDIPEGYSVSREKKERFSLILESASTNQTSMYLCASSLLGMTEAFFGQGTRLTVV.

The chain recombines TRBV19 with TRBJ1-1, with D hard to call. The length of the CDR3 is 15 residues. V lost 1 base and J lost 0, with 9 bases in between. Germline values: CDR1 LNHDA, CDR2 SQIVND (reference sequence). The CDR3 here is CASSIGSGMNTEAFF. Here the CDR3 DNA reads TGTGCCAGTAGTATAGGGTCCGGGATGAACACTGAAGCTTTCTTT.